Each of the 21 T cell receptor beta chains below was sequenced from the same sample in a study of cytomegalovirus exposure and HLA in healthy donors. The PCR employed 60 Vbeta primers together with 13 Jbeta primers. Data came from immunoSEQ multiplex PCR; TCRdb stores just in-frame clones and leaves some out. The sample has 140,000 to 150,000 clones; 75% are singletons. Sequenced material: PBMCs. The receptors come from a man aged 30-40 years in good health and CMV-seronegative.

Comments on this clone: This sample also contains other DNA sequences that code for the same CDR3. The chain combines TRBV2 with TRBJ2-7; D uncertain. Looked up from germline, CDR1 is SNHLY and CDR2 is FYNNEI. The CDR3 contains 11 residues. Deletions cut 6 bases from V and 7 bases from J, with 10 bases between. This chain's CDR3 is CASRVQVEQYF. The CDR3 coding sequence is TGTGCCAGCAGGGTACAAGTTGAGCAGTACTTC.

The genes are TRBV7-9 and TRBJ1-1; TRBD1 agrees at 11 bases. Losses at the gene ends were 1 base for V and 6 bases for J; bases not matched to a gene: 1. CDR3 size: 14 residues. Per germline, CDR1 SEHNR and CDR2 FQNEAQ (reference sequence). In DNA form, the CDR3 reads TGTGCCAGCAGCTTAGGGGACAGGGGGGCTGAAGCTTTCTTT. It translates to CASSLGDRGAEAFF.

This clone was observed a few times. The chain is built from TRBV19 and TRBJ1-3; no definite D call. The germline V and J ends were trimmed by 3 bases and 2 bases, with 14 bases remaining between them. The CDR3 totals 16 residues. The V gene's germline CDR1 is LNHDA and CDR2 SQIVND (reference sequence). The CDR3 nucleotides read TGTGCCAGTAGTATTCCAGGAACGGCAACTGGAAACACCATATATTTT. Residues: CASSIPGTATGNTIYF.

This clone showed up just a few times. Here the CDR3 reads CASSFTPADSNQGANYGYTF. Here the CDR3 DNA reads TGTGCCAGCAGTTTTACCCCCGCGGACTCAAACCAAGGAGCTAACTATGGCTACACCTTC. This rearrangement joins TRBV28 to TRBJ1-2; D unresolved. The germline V gene encodes CDR1 MDHEN and CDR2 SYDVKM. The V end was cut by 3 bases, the J end by 0 bases, with 26 bases between. The CDR3 is 20 amino acids.

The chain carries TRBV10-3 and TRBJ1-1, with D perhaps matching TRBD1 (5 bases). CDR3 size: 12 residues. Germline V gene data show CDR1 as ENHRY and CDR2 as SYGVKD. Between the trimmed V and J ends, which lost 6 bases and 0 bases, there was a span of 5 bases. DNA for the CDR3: TGTGCCATCAGCAGGGTGAACACTGAAGCTTTCTTT. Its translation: CAISRVNTEAFF.

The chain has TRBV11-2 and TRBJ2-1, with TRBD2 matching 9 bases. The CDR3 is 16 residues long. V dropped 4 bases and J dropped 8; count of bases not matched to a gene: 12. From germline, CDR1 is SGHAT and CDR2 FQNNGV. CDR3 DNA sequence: TGTGCCAGCAGCTCCTTTGGGCGGGAGGGCCGTGATGAGCAGTTCTTC. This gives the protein CASSSFGREGRDEQFF.

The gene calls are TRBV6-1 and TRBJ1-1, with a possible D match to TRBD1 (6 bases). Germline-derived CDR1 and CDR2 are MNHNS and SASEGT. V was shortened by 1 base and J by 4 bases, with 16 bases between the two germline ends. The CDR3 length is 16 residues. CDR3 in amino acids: CASSEGGGGATTEAFF. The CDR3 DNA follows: TGTGCCAGCAGTGAAGGGGGAGGGGGGGCGACCACTGAAGCTTTCTTT.

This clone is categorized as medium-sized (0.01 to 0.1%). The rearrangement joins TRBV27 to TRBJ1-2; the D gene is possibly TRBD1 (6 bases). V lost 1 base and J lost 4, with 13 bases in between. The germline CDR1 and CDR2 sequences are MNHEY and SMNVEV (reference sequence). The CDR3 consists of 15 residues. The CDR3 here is CASSLYQGSSYGYTF. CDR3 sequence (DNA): TGTGCCAGCAGTTTATACCAGGGGTCCTCCTATGGCTACACCTTC.

The DNA of the CDR3 is TGTGCCAGCGATGGTCTAGCGGGTTCCTACGAGCAGTACTTC. This encodes CASDGLAGSYEQYF. The chain carries TRBV2 and TRBJ2-7, with TRBD2 identical over 8 bases. J lost 1 base, V lost 8 bases, and 7 bases had no gene match. Germline V gene data show CDR1 as SNHLY and CDR2 as FYNNEI. The length of the CDR3 is 14 residues.

CDR3 protein: CASRRGGSYEQYF. CDR3 bases: TGTGCCAGCAGGCGGGGCGGCTCCTACGAGCAGTACTTC. The chain joins TRBV6-5 to TRBJ2-7, with a possible D match to TRBD2 (6 bases). Germline loops: CDR1 MNHEY, CDR2 SVGAGI. CDR3 length: 13 residues. V gave up 6 bases and J gave up 0 bases, with 9 bases separating them.

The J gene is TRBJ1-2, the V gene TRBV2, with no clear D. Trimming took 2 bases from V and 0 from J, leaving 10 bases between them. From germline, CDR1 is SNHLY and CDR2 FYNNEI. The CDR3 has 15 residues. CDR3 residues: CASSERPGANYGYTF. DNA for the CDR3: TGTGCCAGCAGTGAAAGACCCGGAGCTAACTATGGCTACACCTTC. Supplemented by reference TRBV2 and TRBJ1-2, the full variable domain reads EPEVTQTPSHQVTQMGQEVILRCVPISNHLYFYWYRQILGQKVEFLVSFYNNEISEKSEIFDDQFSVERPDGSNFTLKIRSTKLEDSAMYFCASSERPGANYGYTFGSGTRLTVV.

The CDR3 coding sequence is TGCGCCAGCAGCTTGGGGCAGAACCAAGAGACCCAGTACTTC. This encodes CASSLGQNQETQYF. The V call is TRBV5-1, the J call TRBJ2-5; D not resolved. The CDR3 contains 14 residues. Germline V lookup: CDR1 SGHRS, CDR2 YFSETQ. Deletions cut 0 bases from V and 0 bases from J, with 6 bases between.

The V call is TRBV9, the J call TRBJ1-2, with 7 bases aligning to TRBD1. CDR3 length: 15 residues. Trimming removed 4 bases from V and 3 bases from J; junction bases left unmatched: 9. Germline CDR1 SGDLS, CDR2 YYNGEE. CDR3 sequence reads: CASSIQGTADYGYTF. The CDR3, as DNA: TGTGCCAGCAGCATACAGGGGACAGCAGACTATGGCTACACCTTC.

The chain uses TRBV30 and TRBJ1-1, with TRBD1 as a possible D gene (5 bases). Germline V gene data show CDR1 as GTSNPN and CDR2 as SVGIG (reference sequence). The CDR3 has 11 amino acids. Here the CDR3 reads CAKGLSTEAFF. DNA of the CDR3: TGTGCTAAGGGGTTATCCACTGAAGCTTTCTTT.

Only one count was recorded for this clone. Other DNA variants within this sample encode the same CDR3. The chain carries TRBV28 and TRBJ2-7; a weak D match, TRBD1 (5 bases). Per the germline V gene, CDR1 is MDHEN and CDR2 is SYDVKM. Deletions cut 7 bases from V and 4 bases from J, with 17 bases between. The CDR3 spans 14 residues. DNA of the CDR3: TGTGCCAGCAACCTTGACAGAGTAAATTACGAGCAGTACTTC. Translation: CASNLDRVNYEQYF.

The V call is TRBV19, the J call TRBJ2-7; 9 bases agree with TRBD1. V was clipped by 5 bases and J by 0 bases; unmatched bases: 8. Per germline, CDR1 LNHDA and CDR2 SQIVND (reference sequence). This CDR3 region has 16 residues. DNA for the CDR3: TGTGCCAGTAGTTCCCAAGACAGGGGGAGCTCCTACGAGCAGTACTTC. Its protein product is CASSSQDRGSSYEQYF.

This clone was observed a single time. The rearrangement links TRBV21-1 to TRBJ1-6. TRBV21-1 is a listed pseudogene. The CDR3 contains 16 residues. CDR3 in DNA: TGTGCCAGCAGCAAAGAATCGCGGCGGATTAATTCACCCCTCCACTTT. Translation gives CASSKESRRINSPLHF.

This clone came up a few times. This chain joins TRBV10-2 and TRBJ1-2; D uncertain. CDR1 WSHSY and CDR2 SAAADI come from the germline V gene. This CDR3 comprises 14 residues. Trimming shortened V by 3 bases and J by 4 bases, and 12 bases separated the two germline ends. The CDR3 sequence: CASSEGGLPYGYTF. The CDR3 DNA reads TGCGCCAGCAGTGAAGGAGGGCTCCCCTATGGCTACACCTTC.

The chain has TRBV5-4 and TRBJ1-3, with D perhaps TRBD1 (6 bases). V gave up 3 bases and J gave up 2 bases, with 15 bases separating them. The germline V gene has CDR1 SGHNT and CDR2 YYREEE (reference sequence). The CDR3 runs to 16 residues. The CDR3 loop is CASSSGGGNTGNTIYF. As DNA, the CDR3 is TGTGCCAGCAGCTCGGGCGGGGGCAATACTGGAAACACCATATATTTT.

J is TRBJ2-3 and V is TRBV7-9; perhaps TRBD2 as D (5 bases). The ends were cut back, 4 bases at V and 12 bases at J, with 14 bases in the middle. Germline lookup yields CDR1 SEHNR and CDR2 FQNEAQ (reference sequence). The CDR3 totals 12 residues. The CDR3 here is CASSSRVGRQYF. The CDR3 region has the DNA TGTGCCAGCAGCTCCCGGGTGGGGAGACAGTATTTT.

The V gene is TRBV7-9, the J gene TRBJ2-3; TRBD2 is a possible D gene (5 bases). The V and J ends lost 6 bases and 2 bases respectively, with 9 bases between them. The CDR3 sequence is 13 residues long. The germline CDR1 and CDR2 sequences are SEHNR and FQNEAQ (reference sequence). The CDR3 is CASSSDYTDTQYF. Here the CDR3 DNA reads TGTGCCAGCAGTTCCGACTACACAGATACGCAGTATTTT.